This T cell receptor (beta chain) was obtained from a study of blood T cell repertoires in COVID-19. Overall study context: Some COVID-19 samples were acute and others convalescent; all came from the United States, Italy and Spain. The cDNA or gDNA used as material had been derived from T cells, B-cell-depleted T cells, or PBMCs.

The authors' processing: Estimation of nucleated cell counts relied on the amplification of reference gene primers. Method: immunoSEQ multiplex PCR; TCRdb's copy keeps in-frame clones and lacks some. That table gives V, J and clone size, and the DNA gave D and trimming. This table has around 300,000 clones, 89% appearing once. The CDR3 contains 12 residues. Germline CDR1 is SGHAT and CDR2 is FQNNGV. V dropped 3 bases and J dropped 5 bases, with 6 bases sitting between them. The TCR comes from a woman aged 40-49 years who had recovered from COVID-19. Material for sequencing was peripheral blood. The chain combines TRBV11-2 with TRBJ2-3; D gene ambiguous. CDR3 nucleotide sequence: TGTGCCAGCAGCTTTTTTCTAGATACGCAGTATTTT. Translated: CASSFFLDTQYF.